The rows below give T cell receptor beta chains drawn from one sample of a study of T cells in Graves' hyperthyroidism and ophthalmopathy. TCRdb passed the multiplex PCR reads through MiXCR, listing each CDR3 protein once. The data show 380,000 or so distinct CDR3 sequences, roughly 14% seen once. The sample was blood. The receptors shown here come from a man aged 25-45 years with Graves' hyperthyroidism that later progressed to Graves' ophthalmopathy. Each CDR3 is given with its conserved first and last residue. The order of the fields is clone size, J gene, V gene, D gene, CDR3 protein, CDR3 DNA. D genes are given only for firm matches. Rows may omit the clone size; those that give it use once, few, many or a size class.

size: few; J: TRBJ1-3; V: TRBV5-5; D: TRBD1; CDR3: CASGEQGTGNTIYF; DNA: TGTGCCAGCGGAGAACAGGGGACTGGAAACACCATATATTTT
size: few; J: TRBJ1-2; V: TRBV20-1; D: TRBD1; CDR3: CSARVGTGGAGGYTF; DNA: TGCAGTGCTAGAGTGGGGACAGGGGGCGCGGGTGGCTACACCTTC
size: .; J: TRBJ1-6; V: TRBV12-3/TRBV12-4; D: .; CDR3: CASSLALYSPLHF; DNA: TGTGCCAGCAGCCTTGCTTTGTATTCACCCCTCCACTTT
size: .; J: TRBJ1-6; V: TRBV6-1; D: TRBD1; CDR3: CASIDRGSYNSPLHF; DNA: TGTGCCAGCATCGACAGGGGTTCCTATAATTCACCCCTCCACTTT
size: few; J: TRBJ2-7; V: TRBV7-9; D: .; CDR3: CASSQGSSHEQYF; DNA: TGTGCCAGCAGCCAGGGGAGCAGCCACGAGCAGTACTTC
size: many; J: TRBJ2-7; V: TRBV7-9; D: .; CDR3: CASSSWTQPGEQYF; DNA: TGTGCCAGCAGCTCATGGACACAACCGGGGGAGCAGTACTTC
size: .; J: TRBJ2-3; V: TRBV28; D: TRBD2; CDR3: CASSLAGGASDTQYF; DNA: TGTGCCAGCAGTCTCGCGGGGGGCGCATCTGATACGCAGTATTTT
size: .; J: TRBJ2-1; V: TRBV5-4; D: TRBD2; CDR3: CASSFPASGGSEQFF; DNA: TGTGCCAGCAGCTTTCCGGCTAGCGGGGGGTCAGAGCAGTTCTTC
size: many; J: TRBJ1-1; V: TRBV12-3/TRBV12-4; D: .; CDR3: CASTPLGVDTEAFF; DNA: TGTGCCAGCACTCCTCTAGGGGTTGACACTGAAGCTTTCTTT
size: many; J: TRBJ1-2; V: TRBV11-3; D: TRBD1; CDR3: CASSIGQAYGYTF; DNA: TGTGCCAGCAGCATCGGACAGGCTTATGGCTACACCTTC
size: .; J: TRBJ2-1; V: TRBV3-1; D: TRBD2; CDR3: CASSPRGGFYNEQFF; DNA: TGTGCCAGCAGCCCGCGGGGGGGGTTCTACAATGAGCAGTTCTTC
size: few; J: TRBJ1-2; V: TRBV4-1; D: .; CDR3: CASNTRTRNYGYTF; DNA: TGCGCCAGCAACACAAGGACGAGAAACTATGGCTACACCTTC
size: .; J: TRBJ2-3; V: TRBV6-2/TRBV6-3; D: .; CDR3: CASRSGAADTQYF; DNA: TGTGCCAGCAGATCGGGGGCTGCAGATACGCAGTATTTT
size: few; J: TRBJ1-2; V: TRBV5-1; D: TRBD1; CDR3: CASSLVGRGNGYTF; DNA: TGCGCCAGCAGCTTGGTTGGCAGGGGGAATGGCTACACCTTC
size: few; J: TRBJ2-5; V: TRBV5-4; D: .; CDR3: CASSFDQTTQYF; DNA: TGTGCCAGCAGCTTCGATCAGACGACCCAGTACTTC
size: few; J: TRBJ1-1; V: TRBV6-1; D: .; CDR3: CASKEAPEAFF; DNA: TGTGCCAGCAAAGAGGCCCCTGAAGCTTTCTTT
size: .; J: TRBJ1-1; V: TRBV9; D: TRBD1; CDR3: CASSGTGMNTEAFF; DNA: TGTGCCAGCAGCGGGACAGGGATGAACACTGAAGCTTTCTTT
size: .; J: TRBJ2-3; V: TRBV7-2; D: .; CDR3: CASSTRQGSRTDTQYF; DNA: TGTGCCAGCAGCACACGTCAGGGGTCTCGCACAGATACGCAGTATTTT
size: many; J: TRBJ2-7; V: TRBV11-3; D: TRBD2; CDR3: CASSWGLGGQYF; DNA: TGTGCCAGCAGCTGGGGACTAGGTGGGCAGTACTTC
size: few; J: TRBJ1-2; V: TRBV28; D: .; CDR3: CASSLIQDYGYTF; DNA: TGTGCCAGCAGTTTAATACAGGACTATGGCTACACCTTC
size: many; J: TRBJ1-6; V: TRBV28; D: TRBD1; CDR3: CASSLGQGLSYNSPLHF; DNA: TGTGCCAGCAGTCTTGGACAGGGGCTTTCCTATAATTCACCCCTCCACTTT
size: many; J: TRBJ2-3; V: TRBV12-3/TRBV12-4; D: TRBD2; CDR3: CASSLFSSGGYTDTQYF; DNA: TGTGCCAGCAGTTTATTTTCTAGCGGGGGGTACACAGATACGCAGTATTTT
size: .; J: TRBJ2-7; V: TRBV6-6; D: .; CDR3: CASSYSAEQYF; DNA: TGTGCCAGCAGTTACTCGGCCGAGCAGTACTTC
size: .; J: TRBJ2-4; V: TRBV7-8; D: TRBD1; CDR3: CASSSGQGGFLNIQYF; DNA: TGTGCCAGCAGCTCCGGACAGGGGGGGTTTCTAAACATTCAGTACTTC
size: few; J: TRBJ1-2; V: TRBV20-1; D: .; CDR3: CSARDRRGGKVYGYTF; DNA: TGCAGTGCTAGAGACCGCCGCGGCGGCAAGGTCTATGGCTACACCTTC
size: many; J: TRBJ2-3; V: TRBV15; D: TRBD2; CDR3: CATSRGLAGRTDTQYF; DNA: TGTGCCACCAGCAGGGGACTAGCGGGGCGGACAGATACGCAGTATTTT
size: .; J: TRBJ2-3; V: TRBV18; D: .; CDR3: CASSHRTGRGTDTQYF; DNA: TGTGCCAGCTCACACCGGACAGGGAGGGGCACAGATACGCAGTATTTT
size: once; J: TRBJ2-7; V: TRBV28; D: TRBD2; CDR3: CASTGTSGGYEQYF; DNA: TGTGCCAGCACCGGGACTAGCGGGGGGTACGAGCAGTACTTC
size: many; J: TRBJ2-7; V: TRBV7-2; D: TRBD1; CDR3: CASSFNRGRGEQYF; DNA: TGTGCCAGCAGCTTTAACAGGGGGCGCGGCGAGCAGTACTTC
size: .; J: TRBJ2-2; V: TRBV12-3/TRBV12-4; D: TRBD1; CDR3: CASKGQVNTGELFF; DNA: TGTGCCAGCAAGGGACAGGTTAACACCGGGGAGCTGTTTTTT
size: many; J: TRBJ2-2; V: TRBV2; D: TRBD2; CDR3: CARSGGNTGELFF; DNA: TGTGCCAGAAGCGGGGGTAACACCGGGGAGCTGTTTTTT
size: many; J: TRBJ2-1; V: TRBV7-8; D: TRBD2; CDR3: CASSLAGLAGGPYNEQFF; DNA: TGTGCCAGCAGCTTAGCTGGTCTAGCGGGGGGGCCCTACAATGAGCAGTTCTTC
size: .; J: TRBJ2-7; V: TRBV5-1; D: .; CDR3: CASSPAREAYEQYF; DNA: TGCGCCAGCTCCCCCGCCAGGGAGGCCTACGAGCAGTACTTC
size: .; J: TRBJ2-3; V: TRBV5-1; D: TRBD1; CDR3: CATKDREADTQYF; DNA: TGCGCCACCAAGGACAGGGAGGCAGATACGCAGTATTTT
size: many; J: TRBJ1-5; V: TRBV27; D: TRBD1; CDR3: CASSLGTGTYQPQHF; DNA: TGTGCCAGCAGTTTGGGGACAGGGACGTATCAGCCCCAGCATTTT
size: .; J: TRBJ2-7; V: TRBV20-1; D: .; CDR3: CSARDQGAAYYEQYF; DNA: TGCAGTGCTAGAGATCAAGGGGCCGCATACTACGAGCAGTACTTC
size: .; J: TRBJ1-4; V: TRBV6-1; D: .; CDR3: CASSEGGANEKLFF; DNA: TGTGCCAGCAGTGAAGGAGGAGCCAATGAAAAACTGTTTTTT
size: many; J: TRBJ1-4; V: TRBV27; D: TRBD1; CDR3: CASSGTGGTNEKLFF; DNA: TGTGCCAGCAGTGGGACAGGGGGAACTAATGAAAAACTGTTTTTT
size: many; J: TRBJ1-1; V: TRBV18; D: .; CDR3: CASSNQGANTEAFF; DNA: TGTGCCAGCTCTAACCAGGGTGCTAACACTGAAGCTTTCTTT
size: few; J: TRBJ2-2; V: TRBV7-3; D: .; CDR3: CASSLSVWGTGELFF; DNA: TGTGCCAGCAGCTTATCGGTCTGGGGGACCGGGGAGCTGTTTTTT
size: few; J: TRBJ1-1; V: TRBV19; D: .; CDR3: CASEGRMNTEAFF; DNA: TGTGCCAGTGAGGGGCGAATGAACACTGAAGCTTTCTTT